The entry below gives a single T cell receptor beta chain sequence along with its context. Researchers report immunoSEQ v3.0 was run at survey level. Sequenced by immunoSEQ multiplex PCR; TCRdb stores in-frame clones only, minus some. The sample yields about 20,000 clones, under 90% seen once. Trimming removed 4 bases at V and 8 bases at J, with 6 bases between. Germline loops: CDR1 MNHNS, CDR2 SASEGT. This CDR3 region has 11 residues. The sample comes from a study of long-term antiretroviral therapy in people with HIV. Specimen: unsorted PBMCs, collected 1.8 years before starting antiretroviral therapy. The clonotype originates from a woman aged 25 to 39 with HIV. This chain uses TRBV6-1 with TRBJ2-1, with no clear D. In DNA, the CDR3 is TGTGCCAGCAGTGCCAAGGATGAGCAGTTCTTC. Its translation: CASSAKDEQFF.